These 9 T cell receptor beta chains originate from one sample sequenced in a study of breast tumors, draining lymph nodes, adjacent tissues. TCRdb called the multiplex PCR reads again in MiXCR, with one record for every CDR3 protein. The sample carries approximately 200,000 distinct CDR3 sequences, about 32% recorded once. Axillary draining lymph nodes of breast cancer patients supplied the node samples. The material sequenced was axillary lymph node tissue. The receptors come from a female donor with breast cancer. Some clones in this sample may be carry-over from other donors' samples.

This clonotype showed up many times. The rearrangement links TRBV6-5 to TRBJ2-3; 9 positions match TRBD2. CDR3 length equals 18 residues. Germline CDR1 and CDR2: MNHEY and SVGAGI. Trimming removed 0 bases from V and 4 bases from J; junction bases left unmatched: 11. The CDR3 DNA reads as TGTGCCAGCAGTTACTCAGTGCCGGGACTAGCAGGGTCAGATACGCAGTATTTT. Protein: CASSYSVPGLAGSDTQYF.

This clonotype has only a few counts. The CDR3 DNA is TGTGCCAGCAGCCCGGGGGACTCAGCGGGAGCCCTCCAAGAGACCCAGTACTTC. Encoded protein: CASSPGDSAGALQETQYF. The chain recombines TRBV5-8 with TRBJ2-5, with 8 bases identical to TRBD2. CDR1 is SGHTS, CDR2 YDEGEE, per germline. There are 18 residues in the CDR3. The V segment lost 4 bases and the J segment 1 base; nucleotides outside the gene matches: 15.

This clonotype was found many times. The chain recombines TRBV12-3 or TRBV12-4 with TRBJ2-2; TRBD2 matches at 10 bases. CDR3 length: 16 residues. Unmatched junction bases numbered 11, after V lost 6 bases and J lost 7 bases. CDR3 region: CASRSLAGVANGELFF. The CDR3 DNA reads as TGTGCCAGCAGGTCCCTAGCGGGAGTGGCAAACGGGGAGCTGTTTTTT.

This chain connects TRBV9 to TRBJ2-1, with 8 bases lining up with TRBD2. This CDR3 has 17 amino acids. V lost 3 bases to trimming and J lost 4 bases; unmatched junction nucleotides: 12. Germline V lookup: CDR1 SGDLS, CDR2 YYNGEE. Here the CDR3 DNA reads TGTGCCAGCAGCGCTAGCTTAGGGGTAGCGGGGTACAATGAGCAGTTCTTC. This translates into CASSASLGVAGYNEQFF.

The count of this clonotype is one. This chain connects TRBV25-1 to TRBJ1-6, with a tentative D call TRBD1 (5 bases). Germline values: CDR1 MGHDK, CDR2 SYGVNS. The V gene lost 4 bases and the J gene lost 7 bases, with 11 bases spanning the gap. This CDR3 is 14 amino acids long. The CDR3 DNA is TGTGCCAGCAGTGCTAAGGGGATCAATTCACCCCTCCACTTT. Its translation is CASSAKGINSPLHF.

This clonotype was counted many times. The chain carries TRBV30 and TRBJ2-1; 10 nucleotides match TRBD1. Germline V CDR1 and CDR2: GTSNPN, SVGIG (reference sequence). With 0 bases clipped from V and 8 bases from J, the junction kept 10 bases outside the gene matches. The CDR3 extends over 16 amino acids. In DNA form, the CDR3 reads TGTGCCTGGAGTGTTGAATGGGGACAGGGGAGCCATGAGCAGTTCTTC. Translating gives CAWSVEWGQGSHEQFF.

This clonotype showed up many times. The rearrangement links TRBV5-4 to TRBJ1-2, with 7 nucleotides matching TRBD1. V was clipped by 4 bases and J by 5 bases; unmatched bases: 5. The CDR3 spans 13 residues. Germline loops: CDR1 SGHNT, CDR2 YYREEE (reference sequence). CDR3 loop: CASSPTGLYGYTF. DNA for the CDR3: TGTGCCAGCAGCCCGACAGGGCTGTATGGCTACACCTTC.

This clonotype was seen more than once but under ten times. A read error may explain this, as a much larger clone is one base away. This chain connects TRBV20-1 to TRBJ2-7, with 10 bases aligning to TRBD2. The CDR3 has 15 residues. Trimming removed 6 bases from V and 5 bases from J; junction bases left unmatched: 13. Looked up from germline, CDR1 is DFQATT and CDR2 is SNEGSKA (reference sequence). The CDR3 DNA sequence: TGCAGTGCCGAGAGGGCTAGCGGGAGAACCAACGAGCAGTACTTC. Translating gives CSAERASGRTNEQYF.

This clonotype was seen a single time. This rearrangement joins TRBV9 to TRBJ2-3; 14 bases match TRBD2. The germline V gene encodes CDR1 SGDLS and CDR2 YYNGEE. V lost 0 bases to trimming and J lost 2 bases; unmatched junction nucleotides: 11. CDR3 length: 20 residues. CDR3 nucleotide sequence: TGTGCCAGCAGCGTAGGCCCCGCGGGACTAGCGGGGGTCTTCACAGATACGCAGTATTTT. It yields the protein CASSVGPAGLAGVFTDTQYF.